The subject of this entry is one T cell receptor beta chain. The sample originates from a study of OX40 agonist ivuxolimab in advanced cancers. The wider study: Patients with hepatocellular carcinoma, melanoma, renal cell or head and neck cancer made up the dose-escalation patients. At 75% to 90% male, the cohort had a mean age of 60 years, ranging from roughly 20 to 90.

Sequencing used immunoSEQ multiplex PCR; TCRdb keeps in-frame clones, though not all of them. The sample shows about 70,000 clones, 86% of them seen only once. CDR1 LGHNA and CDR2 YNFKEQ come from the germline V gene. CDR3 length: 16 amino acids. V lost 0 bases, J lost 0 bases, and 10 bases lay in between. Prior autoimmune disease or systemic immunosuppression barred patients. On cycle 4 day 1 and cycle 7 day 1, as well as at baseline, blood was sampled. This chain joins TRBV4-2 and TRBJ2-3; D unresolved. The origin of this receptor is an adult with an advanced solid tumor such as melanoma, head and neck, liver or kidney cancer. This specimen was CD4+ or CD8+ T cells sorted from blood, taken in a trial of the OX40 agonist ivuxolimab. The CDR3 sequence: CASSQEPLGSTDTQYF. The CDR3, as DNA: TGTGCCAGCAGCCAAGAACCCCTGGGTAGCACAGATACGCAGTATTTT.